This entry concerns a single T cell receptor (beta chain). The antigen remains undetermined. The sample is drawn from a study of CD8+ T cells in alopecia areata. Overall study context: Treated patients took oral tofacitinib at 5 to 10 mg twice daily.

The V end was cut by 5 bases, the J end by 2 bases, with 16 bases between. Germline CDR1 and CDR2: MNHEY and SVGAGI. The CDR3 runs to 15 residues. Broader study findings: Whereas mice showed it more clearly, TCR sharing across patients was murkier, possibly because of HLA. Clonality was higher in lesional than normal scalp, especially in alopecia totalis/universalis.

Sequencing relied on a cDNA template that was reverse transcribed from extracted RNA. The protocol was immunoSEQ multiplex PCR, while the TCRdb copy is restricted to in-frame clones and leaves out a portion. The sample includes over 95,000 clones, around 45% of them seen just once. The sorting of PBMCs gave CD4+ and CD8+ T cells. The chain uses TRBV6-5 and TRBJ2-7; TRBD2 might be the D (6 bases). The source is a human donor with alopecia areata. The specimen was CD4+ T cells sorted from blood. The CDR3 nucleotides are TGTGCCAGCAGTACGGGGTCGACGGGAGCCTACGAGCAGTACTTC. This gives the protein CASSTGSTGAYEQYF.